One sample yielded the 19 T cell receptor beta chains listed below, sequenced in a study of identical twins. TCRdb reprocessed the 5' RACE reads via MiXCR and lists one record per CDR3 protein. The sample has approximately 230,000 distinct CDR3 sequences, 6.5% seen once. This sample was also put to use in a study of T cells expressing NK-cell markers.

The sequenced material came from CD8+ T cells sorted from blood. The receptor source for this set is a woman in her late teens or twenties in good health.

This sequence joins TRBV3-1 and TRBJ1-2, with D possibly TRBD1 on 6 matching bases. There are 15 residues in the CDR3. Trimming removed 3 bases from V and 3 bases from J, with 14 bases in between. CDR1 is LGHDT and CDR2 is YNNKEL in the germline V gene (reference sequence). CDR3 residues: CASSHEQGRDYGYTF. As DNA, the CDR3 is TGTGCCAGCAGCCATGAACAGGGAAGAGACTATGGCTACACCTTC. The whole variable domain, filled in from reference TRBV3-1 and TRBJ1-2, reads DTAVSQTPKYLVTQMGNDKSIKCEQNLGHDTMYWYKQDSKKFLKIMFSYNNKELIINETVPNRFSPKSPDKAHLNLHINSLELGDSAVYFCASSHEQGRDYGYTFGSGTRLTVV.

In its sample, this clonotype was seen a few times. The chain uses TRBV19 and TRBJ2-7; tentatively, D is TRBD2 (5 bases). Germline V gives CDR1 LNHDA, CDR2 SQIVND (reference sequence). Trimming took off 6 bases at V and 3 bases at J, with 12 bases between the two ends. The CDR3 sequence is 13 residues long. The CDR3 nucleotides read TGTGCCAGTAGCCCGGCCGGGGACTACGAGCAGTACTTC. Encoded protein: CASSPAGDYEQYF.

There are a few counts of this clonotype. This chain joins TRBV3-1 and TRBJ2-1, with TRBD2 matching over 9 bases. The germline CDR1 and CDR2 sequences are LGHDT and YNNKEL (reference sequence). The J segment lost 6 bases and the V segment lost 1 base, leaving 4 bases of the junction unmatched. CDR3 size: 15 residues. The CDR3 reads CASSQGLADSNEQFF. DNA of the CDR3: TGTGCCAGCAGCCAAGGACTAGCGGACTCCAATGAGCAGTTCTTC.

The V and J genes are TRBV6-5 and TRBJ2-1; 13 bases are a match to TRBD2. CDR1 and CDR2 from the germline V gene are MNHEY and SVGAGI. The V segment lost 2 bases and the J segment 12 bases; nucleotides outside the gene matches: 10. The CDR3 has 16 residues. CDR3 nucleotide sequence: TGTGCCAGCAGTTACACACTAGCGGGAGGGCCGGATGGGCAGTTCTTC. Residues: CASSYTLAGGPDGQFF.

This chain uses TRBV9 with TRBJ1-5; D is perhaps TRBD1 (5 bases). This CDR3 spans 15 amino acids. Germline assignment: CDR1 SGDLS and CDR2 YYNGEE. The V end was cut by 0 bases, the J end by 0 bases, with 7 bases between. CDR3 sequence (DNA): TGTGCCAGCAGCGTAGATGGGGGTAGCAATCAGCCCCAGCATTTT. Its translation: CASSVDGGSNQPQHF. The full variable domain, in which reference TRBV9 and TRBJ1-5 provide the parts outside the CDR3, is DSGVTQTPKHLITATGQRVTLRCSPRSGDLSVYWYQQSLDQGLQFLIQYYNGEERAKGNILERFSAQQFPDLHSELNLSSLELGDSALYFCASSVDGGSNQPQHFGDGTRLSIL.

This clonotype was picked up one time. Here the CDR3 DNA reads TGTGCCAGCAGTGCTGGGACAGGGGGCCGTGGCACTGAAGCTTTCTTT. Translation: CASSAGTGGRGTEAFF. The chain links TRBV2 to TRBJ1-1, with 12 nucleotides matching TRBD1. The CDR3 contains 16 residues. J lost 4 bases, V lost 4 bases, and 7 bases had no gene match. The V gene's germline CDR1 is SNHLY and CDR2 FYNNEI.

This clonotype was seen repeatedly, ten times or more. The chain combines TRBV29-1 with TRBJ2-1; 12 positions agree with TRBD2. The V gene end was trimmed by 5 bases and the J gene end by 7 bases; junction bases not matched to a gene: 6. CDR1 is SQVTM, CDR2 ANQGSEA, per germline. This CDR3 has 14 residues. The CDR3 DNA sequence: TGCAGCGTTTCGACTAGCGGGAGTTTAAATGAGCAGTTCTTC. Its protein product is CSVSTSGSLNEQFF.

This clonotype was seen more than once but under ten times. The chain uses TRBV7-9 and TRBJ2-4; 8 bases match TRBD2. V trimming: 3 bases; J trimming: 4 bases; junction bases outside the gene matches: 5. Germline CDR1 SEHNR, CDR2 FQNEAQ (reference sequence). The CDR3 spans 15 residues. Here the CDR3 reads CASSLPGLGKNIQYF. The CDR3 DNA follows: TGTGCCAGCAGCTTGCCGGGACTAGGAAAAAACATTCAGTACTTC.

This clonotype was seen only a few times. The CDR3 DNA reads as TGTGCCAGCAGCAAACGTAAACAAGGGACCGGGGAGCTGTTTTTT. Protein product: CASSKRKQGTGELFF. This chain uses TRBV7-8 with TRBJ2-2; D gene unclear. The CDR3 has 15 residues. The germline V gene has CDR1 SGHVS and CDR2 FQNEAQ. With 5 bases removed from V and 5 bases from J, the gap between germline ends came to 15 bases.

Many counts were recorded for this clonotype. This chain joins TRBV5-1 and TRBJ2-3; 8 bases agree with TRBD2. CDR1 is SGHRS and CDR2 is YFSETQ in the germline V gene. The V segment lost 2 bases and the J segment 4 bases; nucleotides outside the gene matches: 9. The CDR3 totals 16 residues. The CDR3 DNA is TGCGCCAGCAGCTTTTCGGGACTAGGGAGAGCAGATACGCAGTATTTT. It yields the protein CASSFSGLGRADTQYF.

Only a few counts were recorded for this clonotype. This chain links TRBV7-9 with TRBJ1-3, with D unresolved. The CDR3 spans 17 residues. Between the trimmed V and J ends, which lost 5 bases and 0 bases, there was a span of 17 bases. Germline V gives CDR1 SEHNR, CDR2 FQNEAQ (reference sequence). CDR3 amino acids: CASSPPIAVLSGNTIYF. The DNA of the CDR3 is TGTGCCAGCAGCCCTCCTATAGCGGTCCTCTCTGGAAACACCATATATTTT.

The table lists this clonotype with many counts. The chain employs TRBV5-6 and TRBJ2-7, with D possibly matching TRBD2 (5 bases). The V and J ends lost 5 bases and 4 bases respectively, with 13 bases between them. CDR1 is SGHDT and CDR2 is YYEEEE in the germline V gene. The CDR3 runs 13 residues. CDR3 DNA sequence: TGTGCCAGCAGTCTCGGGAATTCTTACGAGCAGTACTTC. Translation: CASSLGNSYEQYF.

In this sample, this clonotype turned up many times. The chain recombines TRBV18 with TRBJ1-1, with D possibly TRBD1 on 6 matching bases. The V end lost 3 bases, the J end lost 8 bases, and 19 bases lay between the germline ends. The germline CDR1 and CDR2 sequences are KGHSH and LQKENI. The CDR3 is made up of 15 amino acids. DNA of the CDR3: TGTGCCAGCTCACCCCGGGACACGCTAACCCCCGAAGCTTTCTTT. This encodes CASSPRDTLTPEAFF.

In this sample, this clonotype turned up many times. The chain recombines TRBV10-3 with TRBJ2-7; a possible D gene is TRBD1 (6 bases). The CDR3 has 11 residues. The germline CDR1 and CDR2 sequences are ENHRY and SYGVKD. Trimming stripped 11 bases from V and 1 base from J, with 9 bases between. The chain's CDR3 is CAATGSYEQYF. The CDR3 region has the DNA TGTGCCGCCACAGGGTCCTACGAGCAGTACTTC.

In its sample, this clonotype was seen many times. The CDR3 bases are TGTGCCAGCAGCTCGGGACTAGCGGGCTCCTACGAGCAGTACTTC. Encoded protein: CASSSGLAGSYEQYF. The chain employs TRBV7-8 and TRBJ2-7; 12 bases map to TRBD2. Germline lookup yields CDR1 SGHVS and CDR2 FQNEAQ. The CDR3 loop spans 15 amino acids. Losses at the gene ends were 4 bases for V and 0 bases for J; bases not matched to a gene: 1. The entire variable domain, with the rest obtained from reference TRBV7-8 and TRBJ2-7, is as follows: GAGVSQSPRYKVAKRGQDVALRCDPISGHVSLFWYQQALGQGPEFLTYFQNEAQLDKSGLPSDRFFAERPEGSVSTLKIQRTQQEDSAVYLCASSSGLAGSYEQYFGPGTRLTVT.

This clonotype was counted a few times. The V call is TRBV6-2 or TRBV6-3, the J call TRBJ2-3; TRBD1 matches at 7 bases. The CDR3 has 16 amino acids. Unmatched junction bases numbered 10, after V lost 7 bases and J lost 0 bases. CDR1 MNHEY and CDR2 SVGEGT come from the germline V gene. CDR3 in amino acids: CASTRDSPSSTDTQYF. CDR3 nucleotide sequence: TGTGCCAGCACTAGGGACAGCCCATCTAGCACAGATACGCAGTATTTT.

The sample holds a few counts of this clonotype. The chain uses TRBV30 and TRBJ2-2; no clear D. This CDR3 has 14 amino acids. Germline V lookup: CDR1 GTSNPN, CDR2 SVGIG (reference sequence). V gave up 0 bases and J gave up 5 bases, with 10 bases separating them. The CDR3 reads CAWSVLWSTGELFF. The CDR3, as DNA: TGTGCCTGGAGTGTACTCTGGTCTACCGGGGAGCTGTTTTTT.

V gene TRBV20-1 combines with J gene TRBJ2-3; no definite D call. Germline values: CDR1 DFQATT, CDR2 SNEGSKA (reference sequence). V lost 0 bases and J lost 2, with 9 bases in between. The CDR3 spans 14 residues. The CDR3 sequence: CSARDQVYTDTQYF. CDR3 coding DNA: TGCAGTGCTAGAGATCAGGTCTACACAGATACGCAGTATTTT.

Only a few counts were recorded for this clonotype. The chain has TRBV20-1 and TRBJ2-1, with a possible D match to TRBD2 (6 bases). CDR1 DFQATT and CDR2 SNEGSKA come from the germline V gene (reference sequence). The CDR3 is 12 amino acids. V was shortened by 3 bases and J by 4 bases, with 7 bases between the two germline ends. The CDR3 sequence is CSASGSYNEQFF. CDR3 nucleotide sequence: TGCAGTGCTAGCGGGAGTTACAATGAGCAGTTCTTC.